The present TCR beta chain was sequenced within a study of neurological immune-mediated disorders. General study results and limits: Across subjects, expanded clones had no CDR3 amino acid sequences in common, pointing to private repertoires in all groups.

Germline assignment: CDR1 MNHEY and CDR2 SVGEGT. The CDR3 runs to 16 residues. Of note for this clonotype: Its antigen is not known. A junction end diverges from the germline sequence, so it may reflect a read error.

Each CDR3 protein gets one entry after TCRdb re-called the 5' RACE reads with MiXCR. Here the sample spans under 70,000 distinct CDR3 sequences, 2.5% to 3.5% being singletons. The genes are TRBV6-2 or TRBV6-3 and TRBJ1-5; D may be TRBD1 (5 bases). The sample taken for sequencing was PBMCs. This TCR was recovered from a woman between 45 and 65 years old with multiple sclerosis. CDR3 sequence reads: CASSYSYSELNGTQNF. The CDR3 DNA is TGTGCCAGCAGTTACTCTTATTCCGAACTAAATGGGACCCAGAATTTT.